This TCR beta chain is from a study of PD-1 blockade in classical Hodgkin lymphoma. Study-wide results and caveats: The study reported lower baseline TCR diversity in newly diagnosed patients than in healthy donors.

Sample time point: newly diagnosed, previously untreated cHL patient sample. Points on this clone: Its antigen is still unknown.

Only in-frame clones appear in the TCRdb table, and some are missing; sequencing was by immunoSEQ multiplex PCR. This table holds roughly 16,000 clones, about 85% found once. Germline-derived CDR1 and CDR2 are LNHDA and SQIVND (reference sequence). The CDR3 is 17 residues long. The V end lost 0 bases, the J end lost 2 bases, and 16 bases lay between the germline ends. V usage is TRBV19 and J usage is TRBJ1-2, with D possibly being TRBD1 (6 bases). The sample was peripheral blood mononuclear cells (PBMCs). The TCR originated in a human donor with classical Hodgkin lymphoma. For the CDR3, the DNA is TGTGCCAGTAGTATAGATCATCAGACAGGAGCAAACTATGGCTACACCTTC. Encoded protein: CASSIDHQTGANYGYTF.